This TCR beta chain was identified during a study of control samples from healthy donors and cancer patients. This clone was recorded a few times. In germline, CDR1 is SGHVS, CDR2 FNYEAQ. V shed 2 bases and J 8 bases; nucleotides not matched to a gene: 3. The length of the CDR3 is 13 residues. Using immunoSEQ multiplex PCR, the repertoire was profiled, and TCRdb retains in-frame clones only, with some absent. Found here are tens of thousands of clones, approximately 89% of them singletons; the top ten hold 1.6%. The chain combines TRBV7-6 with TRBJ1-3; 7 bases are a match to TRBD1. The specimen sequenced was PBMCs. This TCR derives from a man aged 35 to 55 with colorectal cancer. The CDR3 coding sequence is TGTGCCAGCAGCTTACAGGGGGTGGACACCATATATTTT. It codes for CASSLQGVDTIYF. The entire variable domain, with the rest obtained from reference TRBV7-6 and TRBJ1-3, is as follows: GAGVSQSPRYKVTKRGQDVALRCDPISGHVSLYWYRQALGQGPEFLTYFNYEAQQDKSGLPNDRFSAERPEGSISTLTIQRTEQRDSAMYRCASSLQGVDTIYFGEGSWLTVV.